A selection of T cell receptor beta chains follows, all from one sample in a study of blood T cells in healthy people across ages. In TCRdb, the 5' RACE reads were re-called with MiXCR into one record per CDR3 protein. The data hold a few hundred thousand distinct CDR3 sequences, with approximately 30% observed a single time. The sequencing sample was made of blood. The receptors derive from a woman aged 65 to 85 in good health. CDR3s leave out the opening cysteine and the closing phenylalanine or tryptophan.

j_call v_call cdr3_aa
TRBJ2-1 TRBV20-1 SASKGPPNNEQF
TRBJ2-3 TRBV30 ALSGDVDTQY
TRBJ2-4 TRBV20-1 SARDPAENIQY
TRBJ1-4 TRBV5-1 ASSEEGATNEELF
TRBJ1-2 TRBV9 ASSARRTGVYGYT
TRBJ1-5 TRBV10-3 AISSGIRNQPQH
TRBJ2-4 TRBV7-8 ASSLITGLAKNIQY
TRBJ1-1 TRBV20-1 SARSGQGAETEAF
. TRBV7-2 ASSPDSGRNEQF
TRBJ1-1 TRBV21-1 ASSPTRDSTEAF
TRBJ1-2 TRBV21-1 ASSSRQGFNYGYT
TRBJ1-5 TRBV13 ASSLGQPMNQPQH
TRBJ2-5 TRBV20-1 SARGGGGQEMGETQY
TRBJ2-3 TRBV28 ASINWRGGTDTQY
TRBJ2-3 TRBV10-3 AIRDQNNPGLAGRGDTQY
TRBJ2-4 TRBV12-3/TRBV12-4 ASSLRLTGNIQY
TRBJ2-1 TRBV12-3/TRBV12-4 ASSPFAAGLVEQF
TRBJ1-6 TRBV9 ASFGSPLH
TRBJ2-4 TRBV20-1 SASGVAKNIQY
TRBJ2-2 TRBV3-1 ASSRTGYAGTGELF
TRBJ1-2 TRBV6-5 ASSLGTLPEGYT
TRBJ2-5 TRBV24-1 ATSDSGTVHEFQY
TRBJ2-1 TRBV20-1 SASSGAPYSEQF
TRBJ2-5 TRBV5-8 ASSLGRQGAGETQY
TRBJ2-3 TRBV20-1 SASDSGGDTQY
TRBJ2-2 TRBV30 AWSWWGGLTGELF
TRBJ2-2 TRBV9 ASSVGQTRAGELF
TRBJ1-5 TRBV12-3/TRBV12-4 ASSFWPSNQPQH
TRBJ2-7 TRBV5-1 ASSEGAYEQY
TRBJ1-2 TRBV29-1 SVRQGTNGYT
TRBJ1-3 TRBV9 ASSVGNSGNTIY
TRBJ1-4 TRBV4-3 ASSQDLGRGGEKLF
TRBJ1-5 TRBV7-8 ASSYDSNSNQPQH
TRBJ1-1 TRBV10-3 AIRPTGMNTEAF
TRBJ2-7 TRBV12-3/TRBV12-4 ASSIQGVQY
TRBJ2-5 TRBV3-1 ASSQRRQSQETQY
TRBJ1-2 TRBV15 ATSSQGLDGYT
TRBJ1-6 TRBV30 AWSGQSSPLH
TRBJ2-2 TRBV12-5 ASEIAANTGELF
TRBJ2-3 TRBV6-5 ASSRQYLTDTQY
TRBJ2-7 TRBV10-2 ASRSSGEQY
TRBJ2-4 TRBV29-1 SVGPGTGANIQY
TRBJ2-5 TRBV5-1 ASSPGGAEETQY
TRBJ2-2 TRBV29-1 SARTGTGELF
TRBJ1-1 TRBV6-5 ASSYPITGEAF
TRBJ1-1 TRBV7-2 ASEGQMNTEAF
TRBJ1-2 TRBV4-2 ASSQDLETQGGYT
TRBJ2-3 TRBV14 ASSQPRSGGHTDTQY
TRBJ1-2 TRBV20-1 SARGQGQPSFYGYT
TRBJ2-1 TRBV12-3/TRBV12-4 ASSFYSGKNDNEHF
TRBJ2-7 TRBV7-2 ASSSLDRVDEQY
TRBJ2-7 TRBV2 ASSDLRSLYEQY
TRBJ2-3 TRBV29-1 SVEAFLAGGDTQY
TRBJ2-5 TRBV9 ASSVGSGGSETQY
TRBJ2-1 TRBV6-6 ASSAQGLAGKRQF
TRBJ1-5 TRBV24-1 ATGTDSNQPQH
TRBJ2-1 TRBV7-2 ASSLLGAPPSSYNEQF